The clone carrying this TCR beta chain was recorded a few times. Its matching antigen is unknown. Alongside a J-beta primer mix, a sample-barcoded 5' primer served in a second PCR lasting about 7 to 12 cycles. TCRdb reanalysed the 5' RACE reads using MiXCR and keeps one entry per CDR3 protein. The table shows 600,000 or so distinct CDR3 sequences, with roughly 48% occurring only once. The CDR3 runs 13 residues. V lost 5 bases and J lost 3, with 10 bases in between. Germline loops: CDR1 ENHRY, CDR2 SYGVKD. These data come from a study of blood T cells in healthy people across ages. Findings of the study overall: Measured against age, TCR beta diversity per million T cells decreased in a roughly linear manner.

The sequencing sample was made of blood. V is TRBV10-3 and J is TRBJ1-1; D uncertain. The TCR sequence derives from a man of 80 years or more in good health. DNA for the CDR3: TGTGCCATCAGTCCCATAGAGGACACTGAAGCTTTCTTT. This translates into CAISPIEDTEAFF.